The present TCR beta chain was sequenced within a study of cytomegalovirus exposure and HLA in healthy donors. It was with 60 Vbeta and 13 Jbeta primers that the PCR ran. This table comes from immunoSEQ multiplex PCR, and its TCRdb copy is limited to in-frame clones, with some not included. The table records approximately 210,000 clones, about 77% of them present only once. Study results and caveats: Several of the most significant clusters appeared, in a later analysis, to be linked to common viral pathogens. Previously analyzed data showed that most TCR beta V segments were productive at a frequency of about 87% or about 30%. A reported reduction in N-insertions relative to the 666-donor mean was seen in an Asian-associated ancestry cluster in a later analysis.

On this clone itself: Its antigen is undetermined.

Healthy people donating bone marrow made up the donors. The CDR3 consists of 15 residues. The V gene's germline CDR1 is MGHRA and CDR2 YSYEKL. Trimming took 7 bases from V and 1 from J; bases not matched to a gene: 8. The chain recombines TRBV4-1 with TRBJ1-1; 8 bases agree with TRBD1. The clonotype comes from a woman aged 25-40 years in good health and CMV-seropositive. The sequenced sample was PBMCs. CDR3 sequence reads: CASTQGDRRNTEAFF. CDR3 nucleotides: TGCGCCAGCACCCAGGGGGACAGGAGGAACACTGAAGCTTTCTTT.